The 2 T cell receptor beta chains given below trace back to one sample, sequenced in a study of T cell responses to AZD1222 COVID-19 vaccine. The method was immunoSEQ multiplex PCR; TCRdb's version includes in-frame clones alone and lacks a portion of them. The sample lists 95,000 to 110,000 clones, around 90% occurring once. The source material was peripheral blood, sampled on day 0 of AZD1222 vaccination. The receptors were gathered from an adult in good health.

The DNA of the CDR3 is TGTGCCAGCAGCTTGTCGGGACAGGTCGAATATGGCTACACCTTC. Its translation is CASSLSGQVEYGYTF. The chain employs TRBV5-5 and TRBJ1-2; TRBD1 matches at 8 bases. Germline assignment: CDR1 SGHKS and CDR2 YYEKEE (reference sequence). The CDR3 is 15 amino acids. The junction had 7 bases not matched to a gene; V was cut back by 1 base and J by 5 bases.

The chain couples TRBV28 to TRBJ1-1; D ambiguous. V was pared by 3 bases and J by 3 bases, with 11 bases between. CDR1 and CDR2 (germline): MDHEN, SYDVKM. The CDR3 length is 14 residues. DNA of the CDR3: TGTGCCAGCAGTTTCATTACGGGTTACACTGAAGCTTTCTTT. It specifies CASSFITGYTEAFF.